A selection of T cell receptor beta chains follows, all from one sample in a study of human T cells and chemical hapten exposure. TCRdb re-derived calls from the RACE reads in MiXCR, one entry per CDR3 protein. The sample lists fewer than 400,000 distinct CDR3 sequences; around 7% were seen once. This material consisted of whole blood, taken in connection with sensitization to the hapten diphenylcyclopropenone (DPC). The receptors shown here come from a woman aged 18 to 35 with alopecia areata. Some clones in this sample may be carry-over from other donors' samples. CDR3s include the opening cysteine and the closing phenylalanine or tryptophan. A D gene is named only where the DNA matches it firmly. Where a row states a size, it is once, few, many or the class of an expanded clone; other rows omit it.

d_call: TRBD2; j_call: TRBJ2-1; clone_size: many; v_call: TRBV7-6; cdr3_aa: CASSLDVLAGGGNEQFF; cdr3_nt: TGTGCCAGCAGCTTAGACGTGCTAGCGGGGGGTGGGAATGAGCAGTTCTTC
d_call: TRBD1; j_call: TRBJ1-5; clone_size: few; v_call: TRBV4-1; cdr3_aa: CASSQGTAYSNQPQHF; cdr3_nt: TGCGCCAGCAGCCAGGGGACAGCTTATAGCAATCAGCCCCAGCATTTT
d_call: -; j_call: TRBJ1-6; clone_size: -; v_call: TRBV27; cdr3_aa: CASSSIDWGLNSPLHF; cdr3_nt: TGTGCCAGCAGTTCGATCGATTGGGGACTAAATTCACCCCTCCACTTT
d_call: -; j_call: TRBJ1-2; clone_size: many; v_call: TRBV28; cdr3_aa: CASNLAGIYGYTF; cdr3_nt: TGTGCCAGCAATCTGGCCGGAATTTATGGCTACACCTTC
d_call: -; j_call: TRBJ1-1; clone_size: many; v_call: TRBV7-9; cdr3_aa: CASSLDRYEAFF; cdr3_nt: TGTGCCAGCAGCTTGGACCGATATGAAGCTTTCTTT
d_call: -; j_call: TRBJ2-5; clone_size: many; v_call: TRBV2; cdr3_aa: CASSEGATQYF; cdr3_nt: TGTGCCAGCAGTGAAGGGGCGACCCAGTACTTC
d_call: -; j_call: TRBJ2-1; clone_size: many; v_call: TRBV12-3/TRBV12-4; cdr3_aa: CASSPEAARSYNEQFF; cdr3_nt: TGTGCCAGCAGTCCCGAGGCAGCGAGATCCTACAATGAGCAGTTCTTC
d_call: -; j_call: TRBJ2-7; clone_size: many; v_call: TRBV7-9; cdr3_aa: CASSWGGSGHYEQYF; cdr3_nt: TGTGCCAGCAGCTGGGGAGGTTCGGGACACTACGAGCAGTACTTC
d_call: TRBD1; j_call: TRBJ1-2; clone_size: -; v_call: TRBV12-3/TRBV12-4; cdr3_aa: CASSPRTGTYGYTF; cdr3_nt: TGTGCCAGCAGTCCTAGGACAGGGACCTATGGCTACACCTTC
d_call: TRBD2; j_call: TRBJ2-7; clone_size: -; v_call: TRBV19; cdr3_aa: CASSIEAGAYEQYF; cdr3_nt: TGTGCCAGTAGTATCGAAGCGGGGGCCTACGAGCAGTACTTC
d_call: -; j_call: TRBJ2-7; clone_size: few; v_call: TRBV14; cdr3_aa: CASSPIAGDGTSEQYF; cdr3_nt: TGTGCCAGCAGCCCCATCGCCGGGGACGGGACGAGCGAGCAGTACTTC
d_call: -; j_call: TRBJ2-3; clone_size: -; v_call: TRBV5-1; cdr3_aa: CASSLTSRGTDTQYF; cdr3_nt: TGCGCCAGCAGCTTGACTAGTAGAGGCACAGATACGCAGTATTTT
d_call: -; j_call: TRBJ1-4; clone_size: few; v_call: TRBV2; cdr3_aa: CASLEGGLGEKLFF; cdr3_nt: TGTGCCAGCCTGGAGGGGGGGCTGGGTGAAAAACTGTTTTTT
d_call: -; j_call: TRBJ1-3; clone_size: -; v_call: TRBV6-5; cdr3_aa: CASSYSRLGFGNTIYF; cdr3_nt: TGTGCCAGCAGTTACTCCCGACTGGGCTTTGGAAACACCATATATTTT
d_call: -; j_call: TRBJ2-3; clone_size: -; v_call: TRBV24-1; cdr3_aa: CATSPGDTDTQYF; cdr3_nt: TGTGCCACCAGTCCGGGGGACACAGATACGCAGTATTTT
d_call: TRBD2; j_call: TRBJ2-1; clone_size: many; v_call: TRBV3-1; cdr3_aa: CASSPGTSSNEQFF; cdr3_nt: TGTGCCAGCAGCCCCGGGACTAGCTCCAATGAGCAGTTCTTC
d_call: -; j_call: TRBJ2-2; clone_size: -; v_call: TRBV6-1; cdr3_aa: CASSGPTGTTGELFF; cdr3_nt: TGTGCCAGCAGTGGCCCTACCGGGACAACCGGGGAGCTGTTTTTT
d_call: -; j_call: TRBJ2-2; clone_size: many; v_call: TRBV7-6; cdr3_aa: CASSPLQGNTGELFF; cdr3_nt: TGTGCCAGCAGCCCTTTACAGGGGAACACCGGGGAGCTGTTTTTT
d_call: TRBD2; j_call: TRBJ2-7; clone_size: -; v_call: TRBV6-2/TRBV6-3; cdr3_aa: CASSYAGTTSEQYF; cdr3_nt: TGTGCCAGCAGTTACGCGGGGACTACCTCCGAGCAGTACTTC
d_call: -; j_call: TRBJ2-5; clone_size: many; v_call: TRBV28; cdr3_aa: CASSSGTLKETQYF; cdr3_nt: TGTGCCAGCAGTTCCGGGACTTTGAAAGAGACCCAGTACTTC
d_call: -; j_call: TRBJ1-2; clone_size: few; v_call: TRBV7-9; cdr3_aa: CASTPGAGLKYGYTF; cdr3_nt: TGTGCCAGCACCCCGGGAGCAGGACTAAAGTATGGCTACACCTTC
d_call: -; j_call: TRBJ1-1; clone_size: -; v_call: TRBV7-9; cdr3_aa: CASSLPIRIEAFF; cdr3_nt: TGTGCCAGCAGCTTACCTATTAGGATAGAAGCTTTCTTT
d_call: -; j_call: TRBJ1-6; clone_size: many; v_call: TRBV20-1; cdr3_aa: CSARRQVNSPLHF; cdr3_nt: TGCAGTGCTAGACGGCAGGTTAATTCACCCCTCCACTTT
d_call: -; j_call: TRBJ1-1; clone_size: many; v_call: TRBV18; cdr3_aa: CASSSATGMNTEAFF; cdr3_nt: TGTGCCAGCTCATCTGCGACAGGCATGAACACTGAAGCTTTCTTT
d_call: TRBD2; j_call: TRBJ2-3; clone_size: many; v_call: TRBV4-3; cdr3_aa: CASSLQLSGGGTDTQYF; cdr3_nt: TGCGCCAGCAGCCTACAACTTAGCGGGGGGGGCACAGATACGCAGTATTTT
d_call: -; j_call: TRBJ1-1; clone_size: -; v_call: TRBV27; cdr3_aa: CASSLFEENTEAFF; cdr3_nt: TGTGCCAGCAGTTTATTTGAGGAAAACACTGAAGCTTTCTTT
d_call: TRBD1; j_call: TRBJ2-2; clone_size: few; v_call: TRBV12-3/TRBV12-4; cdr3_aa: CASSGQGYNGELFF; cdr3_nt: TGTGCCAGCAGTGGACAGGGATATAACGGGGAGCTGTTTTTT
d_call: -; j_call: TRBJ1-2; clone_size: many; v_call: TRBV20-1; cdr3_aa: CSASAGKNYGYTF; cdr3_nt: TGCAGTGCTAGCGCTGGGAAAAACTATGGCTACACCTTC
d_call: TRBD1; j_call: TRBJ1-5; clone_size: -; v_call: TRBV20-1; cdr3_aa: CSARDPRTGQANQPQHF; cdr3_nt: TGCAGTGCTAGGGACCCACGCACTGGACAGGCTAATCAGCCCCAGCATTTT
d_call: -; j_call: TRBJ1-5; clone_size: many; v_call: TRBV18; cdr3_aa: CASSSQSLNQPQHF; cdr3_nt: TGTGCCAGCTCATCCCAAAGCCTCAATCAGCCCCAGCATTTT
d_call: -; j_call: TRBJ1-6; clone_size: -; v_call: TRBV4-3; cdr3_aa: CASSPHGRRVPPSSYNSPLHF; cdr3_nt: TGCGCCAGCAGCCCCCATGGGCGAAGGGTCCCCCCGAGCTCCTATAATTCACCCCTCCACTTT
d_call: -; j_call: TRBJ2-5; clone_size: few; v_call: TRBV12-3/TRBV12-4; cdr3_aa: CASTRTRQETQYF; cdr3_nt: TGTGCCAGCACCCGGACTCGACAAGAGACCCAGTACTTC
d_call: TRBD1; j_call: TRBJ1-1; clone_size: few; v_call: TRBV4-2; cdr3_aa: CASSQGVRQGAREAFF; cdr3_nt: TGTGCCAGCAGCCAAGGGGTGAGACAGGGGGCAAGGGAAGCTTTCTTT
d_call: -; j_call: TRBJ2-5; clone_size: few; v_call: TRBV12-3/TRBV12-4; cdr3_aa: CASSSDLETQYF; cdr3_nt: TGTGCCAGCAGTTCGGACTTAGAGACCCAGTACTTC
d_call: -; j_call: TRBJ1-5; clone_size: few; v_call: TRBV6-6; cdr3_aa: CASSYIGADQPQHF; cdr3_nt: TGTGCCAGCAGTTATATCGGGGCAGATCAGCCCCAGCATTTT
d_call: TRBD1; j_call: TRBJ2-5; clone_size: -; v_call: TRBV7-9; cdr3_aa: CASSSSFGTAKETQYF; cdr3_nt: TGTGCCAGCAGCTCAAGTTTCGGGACAGCTAAAGAGACCCAGTACTTC
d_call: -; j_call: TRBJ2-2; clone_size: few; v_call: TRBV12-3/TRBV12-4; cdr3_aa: CASRSLSSPSSWNTGELFF; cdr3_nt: TGTGCCAGCAGGAGTTTATCCAGCCCCAGCAGTTGGAACACCGGGGAGCTGTTTTTT
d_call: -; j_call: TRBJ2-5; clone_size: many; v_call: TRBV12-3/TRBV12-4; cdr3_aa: CASNRIWGETQYF; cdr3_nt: TGTGCCAGCAACAGGATCTGGGGGGAGACCCAGTACTTC
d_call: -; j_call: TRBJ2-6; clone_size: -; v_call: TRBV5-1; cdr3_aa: CASQPAPGANVLTF; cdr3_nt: TGCGCCAGCCAACCTGCGCCTGGGGCCAACGTCCTGACTTTC
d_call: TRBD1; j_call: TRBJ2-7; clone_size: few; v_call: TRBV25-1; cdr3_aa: CASSGDRALSEQYF; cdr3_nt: TGTGCCAGCAGTGGCGACAGGGCGCTCTCCGAGCAGTACTTC
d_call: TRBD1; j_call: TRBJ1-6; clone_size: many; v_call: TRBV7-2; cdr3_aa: CASSLDRDSYNSPLHF; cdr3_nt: TGTGCCAGCAGCTTGGACAGGGACTCCTATAATTCACCCCTCCACTTT
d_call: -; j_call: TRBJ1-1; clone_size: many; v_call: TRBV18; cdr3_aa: CASSPRVRNTEAFF; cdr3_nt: TGTGCCAGCTCACCACGAGTAAGGAACACTGAAGCTTTCTTT
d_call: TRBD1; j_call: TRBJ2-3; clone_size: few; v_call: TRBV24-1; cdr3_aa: CAIGTGGTDTQYF; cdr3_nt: TGTGCCATCGGGACAGGGGGGACAGATACGCAGTATTTT
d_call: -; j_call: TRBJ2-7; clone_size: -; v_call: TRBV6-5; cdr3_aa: CASSYSHRAPYEQYF; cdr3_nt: TGTGCCAGCAGTTACTCACACAGGGCACCCTACGAGCAGTACTTC
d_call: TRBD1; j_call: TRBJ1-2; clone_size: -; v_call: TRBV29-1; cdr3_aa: CSAEGQTYGYTF; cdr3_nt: TGCAGCGCTGAGGGACAGACTTATGGCTACACCTTC
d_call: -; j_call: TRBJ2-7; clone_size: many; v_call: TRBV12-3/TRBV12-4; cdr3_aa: CASSIRQPYEQYF; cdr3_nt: TGTGCCAGCAGCATCCGGCAGCCCTACGAGCAGTACTTC
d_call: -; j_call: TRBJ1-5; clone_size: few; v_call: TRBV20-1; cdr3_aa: CSAHGQYSNQPQHF; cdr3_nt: TGCAGTGCCCACGGACAGTATAGCAATCAGCCCCAGCATTTT
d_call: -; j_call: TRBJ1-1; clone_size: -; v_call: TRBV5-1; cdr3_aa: CASSLNGQPTLKTEAFF; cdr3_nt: TGCGCCAGCAGCTTAAATGGACAGCCTACCCTGAAGACTGAAGCTTTCTTT
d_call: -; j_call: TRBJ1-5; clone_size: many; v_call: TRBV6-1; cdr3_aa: CASSVGGPGNQPQHF; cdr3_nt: TGTGCCAGCAGTGTAGGGGGACCGGGGAATCAGCCCCAGCATTTT
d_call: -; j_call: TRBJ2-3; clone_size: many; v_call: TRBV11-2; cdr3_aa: CASSLNGGREDTQYF; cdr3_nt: TGTGCCAGCAGCTTAAATGGCGGGCGGGAAGATACGCAGTATTTT
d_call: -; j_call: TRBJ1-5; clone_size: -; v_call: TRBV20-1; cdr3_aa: CSASLEQPQHF; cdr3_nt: TGCAGTGCTAGTCTTGAGCAGCCCCAGCATTTT